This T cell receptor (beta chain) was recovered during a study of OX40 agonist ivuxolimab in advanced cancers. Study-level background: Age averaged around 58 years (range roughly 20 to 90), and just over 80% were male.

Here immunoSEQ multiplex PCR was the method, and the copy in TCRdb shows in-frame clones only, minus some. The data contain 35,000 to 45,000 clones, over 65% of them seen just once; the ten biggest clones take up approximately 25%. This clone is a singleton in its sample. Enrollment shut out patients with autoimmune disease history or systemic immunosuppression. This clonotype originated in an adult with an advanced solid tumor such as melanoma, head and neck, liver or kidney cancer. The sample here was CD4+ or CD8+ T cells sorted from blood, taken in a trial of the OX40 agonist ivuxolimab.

CDR3 sequence: CASRSKQGASGTNYGYTF. CDR3 nucleotide sequence: TGTGCAAGTCGCTCAAAACAGGGGGCGAGTGGAACTAACTATGGCTACACCTTC. The chain carries TRBV12-2 and TRBJ1-2; the table names TRBD1, a call not compared with the DNA. TRBV12-2 is termed a pseudogene. The CDR3 runs to 18 residues.